These 10 T cell receptor beta chains came from one sample sequenced in a study of T cell changes during pregnancy in multiple sclerosis (dated by TCRdb to the late 2010s). Library preparation employed the immunoSEQ multiplex PCR assay. This immuneACCESS table, as held by TCRdb, lists in-frame sequences with V and J called but not all clones. Of the missing ones, under half trace to an unresolved V gene in checked studies; the others have no known cause. This sample is represented by over 25,000 clones; 91% of them were singletons. The ten most abundant clones make up around 3.9% of the sample. Sequencing used CD8+ T cells from peripheral blood mononuclear cells, obtained in the second trimester of pregnancy. The receptors shown here come from a female donor in good health, enrolled as a control in a pregnancy study.

CDR3 sequence: CASSADREDYGYTF. In DNA, the CDR3 is TGTGCCAGCAGCGCCGACAGGGAAGACTATGGCTACACCTTC. The chain has TRBV7-2 and TRBJ1-2, with 7 bases fitting TRBD1. The CDR3 spans 14 residues. Looked up from germline, CDR1 is SGHTA and CDR2 is FQGNSA. V shed 5 bases and J 3 bases; nucleotides not matched to a gene: 6.

The rearrangement joins TRBV6-5 to TRBJ2-5; D perhaps matches TRBD2 (5 bases). There are 15 residues in the CDR3. V lost 6 bases to trimming and J lost 0 bases, with 14 bases between them. Germline CDR1 and CDR2: MNHEY and SVGAGI. CDR3 sequence reads: CASSQSGAYQETQYF. CDR3 bases: TGTGCCAGCAGCCAGAGCGGTGCCTACCAAGAGACCCAGTACTTC.

The table lists this clone with a count of one. The V call is TRBV5-3, the J call TRBJ2-7; unclear D gene. TRBV5-3 is placed among ORFs of uncertain function. This CDR3 spans 15 amino acids. Trimming left V 4 bases short and J 3 bases short, with 17 bases between. This CDR3 is CARSPHRYSNYEQYF. CDR3 coding DNA: TGTGCCAGAAGCCCTCATCGATATAGCAACTACGAGCAGTACTTC.

V gene TRBV27 combines with J gene TRBJ1-5; 8 bases line up with TRBD1. Germline lookup yields CDR1 MNHEY and CDR2 SMNVEV (reference sequence). J was trimmed by 1 base and V by 6 bases; bases with no gene match: 8. The CDR3 covers 16 residues. CDR3 region: CASREQTGASNQPQHF. CDR3 DNA sequence: TGTGCCAGCAGGGAACAGACAGGGGCGAGCAATCAGCCCCAGCATTTT.

V gene TRBV6-7 combines with J gene TRBJ1-2, with TRBD1 as a possible D gene (5 bases). TRBV6-7 is an ORF for which the function is uncertain. The V and J ends lost 9 bases and 6 bases respectively, with 17 bases between them. This CDR3 spans 13 amino acids. The CDR3 DNA reads TGTGCCAGTCCCAGGGAAATCTCCGATGGCTACACCTTC. It specifies CASPREISDGYTF.

The V and J genes are TRBV9 and TRBJ1-2; D gene ambiguous. Germline CDR1 and CDR2: SGDLS and YYNGEE. The CDR3 has 16 residues. V lost 4 bases and J 0 bases, leaving 16 bases between the germline ends. The DNA for the CDR3 is TGTGCCAGCAGCACGGGTACAGACTATTCTAACTATGGCTACACCTTC. Its protein product is CASSTGTDYSNYGYTF.

This clone was detected only a few times. This chain links TRBV27 with TRBJ1-1, with D hard to call. The V gene's germline CDR1 is MNHEY and CDR2 SMNVEV (reference sequence). Deletions cut 5 bases from V and 1 base from J, with 11 bases between. The length of the CDR3 is 14 residues. The CDR3 is CASSTLLGNTEAFF. CDR3 coding DNA: TGTGCCAGCAGTACCCTTCTCGGGAACACTGAAGCTTTCTTT.

V usage is TRBV30 and J usage is TRBJ1-4, with D possibly matching TRBD1 (6 bases). The germline CDR1 and CDR2 sequences are GTSNPN and SVGIG (reference sequence). This CDR3 is built from 15 residues. V lost 3 bases to trimming and J lost 7 bases, with 18 bases between them. CDR3 region: CAWSGGTSAGEKLFF. The CDR3 DNA sequence: TGTGCCTGGAGCGGTGGGACATCGGCAGGTGAAAAACTGTTTTTT.

The sample holds one count of this clone. V gene TRBV5-6 combines with J gene TRBJ1-1; 9 bases are a match to TRBD1. Germline loops: CDR1 SGHDT, CDR2 YYEEEE. V trimming: 3 bases; J trimming: 5 bases; junction bases outside the gene matches: 5. CDR3 length equals 14 residues. For the CDR3, the DNA is TGTGCCAGCAGCTCGACAGGGGGATTAACTGAAGCTTTCTTT. The encoded protein is CASSSTGGLTEAFF.

J is TRBJ2-5 and V is TRBV28; weak D call: TRBD2 (6 bases). The CDR3 covers 15 residues. V was shortened by 6 bases and J by 4 bases, with 18 bases between the two germline ends. The germline V gene encodes CDR1 MDHEN and CDR2 SYDVKM. In nucleotides, the CDR3 is TGTGCCAGCAGACTAGCTGGCGGAGGGAGAGAGACCCAGTACTTC. It translates to CASRLAGGGRETQYF.